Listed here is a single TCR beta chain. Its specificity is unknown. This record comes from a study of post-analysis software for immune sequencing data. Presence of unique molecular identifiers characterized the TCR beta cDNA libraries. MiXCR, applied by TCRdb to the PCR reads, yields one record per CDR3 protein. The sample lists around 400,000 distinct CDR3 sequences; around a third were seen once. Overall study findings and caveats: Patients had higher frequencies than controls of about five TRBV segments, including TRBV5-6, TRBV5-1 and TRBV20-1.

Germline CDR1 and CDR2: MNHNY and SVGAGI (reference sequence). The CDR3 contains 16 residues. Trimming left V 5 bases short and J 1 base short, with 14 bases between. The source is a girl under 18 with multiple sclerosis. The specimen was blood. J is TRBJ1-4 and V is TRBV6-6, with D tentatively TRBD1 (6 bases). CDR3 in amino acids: CASSRGGLGTNEKLFF. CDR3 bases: TGTGCCAGCAGTCGAGGGGGATTGGGAACTAATGAAAAACTGTTTTTT.